The clone carrying this T cell receptor beta chain turned up a few times. Original processing methods: Amplifying reference gene primers gave estimates of nucleated cell counts. Clones were read by immunoSEQ multiplex PCR, and TCRdb kept only the in-frame ones, dropping some. V and J calls and clone size are copied from that table; D and trimming were computed from the DNA. The sample includes 140,000 to 150,000 clones, roughly 76% of them seen just once. The data were obtained in a study of blood T cell repertoires in COVID-19. Study in general: From T cells, B-cell-depleted T cells, or PBMCs came the material, which was cDNA or gDNA.

Sequenced: peripheral blood. The source is a human donor with acute or convalescent COVID-19. The donor label of this sample is uncertain.

CDR3: CSAGGNEQFF. The CDR3 region has the DNA TGCAGCGCCGGGGGCAATGAGCAGTTCTTC. The V and J genes are TRBV29-1 and TRBJ2-1; D is possibly TRBD2 (6 bases). This CDR3 comprises 10 residues. In germline, CDR1 is SQVTM, CDR2 ANQGSEA. Trimming took off 7 bases at V and 6 bases at J, with 7 bases between the two ends.